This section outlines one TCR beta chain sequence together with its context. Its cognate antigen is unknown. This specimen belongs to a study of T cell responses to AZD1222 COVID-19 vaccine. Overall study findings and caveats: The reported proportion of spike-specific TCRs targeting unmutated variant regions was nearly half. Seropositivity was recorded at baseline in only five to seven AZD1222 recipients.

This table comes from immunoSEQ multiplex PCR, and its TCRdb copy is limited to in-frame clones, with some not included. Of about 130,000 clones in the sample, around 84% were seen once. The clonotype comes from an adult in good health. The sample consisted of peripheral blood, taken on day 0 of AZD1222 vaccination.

In nucleotides, the CDR3 is TGTGCCAGCAGTCGAGGACAGGGTGAAGCTTTCTTT. It specifies CASSRGQGEAFF. The rearrangement links TRBV12-3 or TRBV12-4 to TRBJ1-1, with 8 bases that match TRBD1. This CDR3 region has 12 residues. The junction had 3 bases not matched to a gene; V was cut back by 5 bases and J by 7 bases.